This entry lists 15 T cell receptor beta chains sequenced from one sample in a study of T cell repertoires in cytomegalovirus infection. Each CDR3 protein gets one entry after TCRdb re-called the reads with MiXCR. The sample has approximately 500,000 distinct CDR3 sequences, 26% seen once. Input material: PBMCs. The receptors here all came from a human donor in good health (CMV status not recorded). Some clones in this sample may be carry-over from other donors' samples.

The V gene is TRBV6-2 or TRBV6-3, the J gene TRBJ2-5; perhaps TRBD1 as D (5 bases). V was pared by 2 bases and J by 3 bases, with 7 bases between. This CDR3 is 13 amino acids long. Germline CDR1 MNHEY, CDR2 SVGEGT. The CDR3 coding sequence is TGTGCCAGCAGTTACGCCAGGGAAGAGACCCAGTACTTC. It specifies CASSYAREETQYF.

This clonotype turned up a few times. The chain combines TRBV29-1 with TRBJ1-5; 7 bases line up with TRBD1. From germline, CDR1 is SQVTM and CDR2 ANQGSEA. Unmatched junction bases numbered 10, after V lost 7 bases and J lost 4 bases. There are 14 residues in the CDR3. In DNA form, the CDR3 reads TGCAGCGCCCGATTTAAGACAGGGAATCAGCCCCAGCATTTT. Protein sequence: CSARFKTGNQPQHF. Combining the CDR3 with reference TRBV29-1 and TRBJ1-5 gives the whole variable domain SAVISQKPSRDICQRGTSLTIQCQVDSQVTMMFWYRQQPGQSLTLIATANQGSEATYESGFVIDKFPISRPNLTFSTLTVSNMSPEDSSIYLCSARFKTGNQPQHFGDGTRLSIL.

The DNA for the CDR3 is TGTGCCAGCAGCCCCATTAGCGGGAGTAGCGTGAACACCGGGGAGCTGTTTTTT. This translates into CASSPISGSSVNTGELFF. The chain couples TRBV6-8 to TRBJ2-2; TRBD2 aligns across 9 bases. This CDR3 comprises 18 residues. Looked up from germline, CDR1 is MNHGY and CDR2 is SAAAGT. V lost 6 bases and J lost 1; bases outside the gene matches: 12.

This clonotype was found many times. This chain links TRBV7-9 with TRBJ2-1; TRBD2 agrees at 9 bases. Germline V gene data show CDR1 as SEHNR and CDR2 as FQNEAQ (reference sequence). V lost 11 bases and J lost 8; bases outside the gene matches: 16. The CDR3 is 15 amino acids. CDR3 sequence reads: CAGELAGAVGDEQFF. CDR3 in DNA: TGTGCCGGCGAATTAGCGGGAGCTGTCGGGGATGAGCAGTTCTTC. Complete variable domain (other parts from reference TRBV7-9 and TRBJ2-1): DTGVSQNPRHKITKRGQNVTFRCDPISEHNRLYWYRQTLGQGPEFLTYFQNEAQLEKSRLLSDRFSAERPKGSFSTLEIQRTEQGDSAMYLCAGELAGAVGDEQFFGPGTRLTVL.

V gene TRBV4-1 combines with J gene TRBJ1-2; 7 bases align to TRBD1. Trimming cost V 3 bases and J 8 bases; bases outside gene matches: 12. Germline V gene data show CDR1 as MGHRA and CDR2 as YSYEKL. CDR3 size: 15 residues. The CDR3 loop is CASSQPPGGGQGYTF. In DNA, the CDR3 is TGCGCCAGCAGCCAGCCCCCGGGAGGGGGCCAGGGCTACACCTTC.

This clonotype showed up many times. The chain recombines TRBV7-2 with TRBJ1-6; 7 bases agree with TRBD1. V lost 5 bases to trimming and J lost 11 bases; unmatched junction nucleotides: 12. Per germline, CDR1 SGHTA and CDR2 FQGNSA. The CDR3 has 15 amino acids. The CDR3 bases are TGTGCCAGCAGCGACATCCAGGGGGGAAGGGCACCCCTCCACTTT. Protein sequence: CASSDIQGGRAPLHF.

This clonotype was counted ten times or more. The rearrangement uses TRBV7-2 and TRBJ2-7; the match to TRBD1 covers 7 bases. The CDR3 runs 12 residues. V dropped 5 bases and J dropped 6; count of bases not matched to a gene: 4. CDR1 and CDR2 (germline): SGHTA, FQGNSA. The CDR3 spells CASSVDRVEQYF. The CDR3 DNA reads as TGTGCCAGCAGCGTCGACAGGGTCGAGCAGTACTTC.

This clonotype was detected only a few times. The rearrangement joins TRBV11-2 to TRBJ2-3; D is perhaps TRBD2 (6 bases). V shed 5 bases and J shed 4 bases, with 16 bases lying between them. CDR3 size: 15 residues. CDR1 is SGHAT, CDR2 FQNNGV, per germline. The CDR3 sequence is CASSHRLSGSDTQYF. As DNA, the CDR3 is TGTGCCAGCAGCCACCGGCTTAGCGGCTCAGATACGCAGTATTTT. Together with reference TRBV11-2 and TRBJ2-3, the CDR3 gives the full variable domain: EAGVAQSPRYKIIEKRQSVAFWCNPISGHATLYWYQQILGQGPKLLIQFQNNGVVDDSQLPKDRFSAERLKGVDSTLKIQPAKLEDSAVYLCASSHRLSGSDTQYFGPGTRLTVL.

V gene TRBV12-3 or TRBV12-4 combines with J gene TRBJ2-7; 10 bases agree with TRBD2. The CDR3 is 15 residues long. The V and J ends lost 7 bases and 3 bases, in that order; junction bases with no gene match: 9. CDR3: CASKTGTSAFYEQYF. In DNA form, the CDR3 reads TGTGCCAGCAAGACCGGGACTAGCGCCTTCTACGAGCAGTACTTC.

To note about this clonotype: Its ends do not fully match the called genes, so a read error is possible. This chain uses TRBV29-1 with TRBJ2-1; 7 nucleotides line up with TRBD2. This CDR3 has 13 residues. Germline values: CDR1 SQVTM, CDR2 ANQGSEA. The CDR3 DNA reads TGCGGCGTTGTGGGAGGGACCTACAATGAGCAGTTCTTC. This sequence encodes CGVVGGTYNEQFF.

In this sample, this clonotype turned up a few times. The chain combines TRBV27 with TRBJ1-1; perhaps TRBD1 as D (5 bases). The V gene's germline CDR1 is MNHEY and CDR2 SMNVEV (reference sequence). The CDR3 has 14 residues. Trimming removed 5 bases from V and 6 bases from J, with 16 bases in between. CDR3 in amino acids: CASSTYRGAAEAFF. The DNA of the CDR3 is TGTGCCAGCAGTACATATCGAGGGGCTGCTGAAGCTTTCTTT.

The chain is built from TRBV19 and TRBJ2-7; D unresolved. This CDR3 contains 11 residues. V dropped 5 bases and J dropped 5 bases, with 7 bases sitting between them. CDR1 is LNHDA and CDR2 is SQIVND in the germline V gene (reference sequence). The CDR3 sequence: CASSALDEQYV. The CDR3 coding sequence is TGTGCCAGTAGTGCCTTGGACGAGCAGTACGTC.

With respect to this clonotype: A single base separates this from a much larger clone, so it may be a read error. V is TRBV6-6 and J is TRBJ2-5; D is unresolved. This CDR3 spans 10 amino acids. V lost 6 bases and J 5 bases, leaving 4 bases between the germline ends. Germline values: CDR1 MNHNY, CDR2 SVGAGI (reference sequence). The CDR3 reads CASRDETQYF. The DNA of the CDR3 is TGTGCCAGCAGAGACGAGACCCAGTACTTC.

As for this clonotype: This may be a read error: a much more frequent sequence differs by one nucleotide. This sequence joins TRBV7-2 and TRBJ2-1; D may correspond to TRBD1 or TRBD2 (6 bases each). The CDR3 totals 17 residues. Germline CDR1 reads SGHTA; CDR2 reads FQGNSA. Written as DNA, the CDR3 is TGTGCCAGCAGCTTTAGGCCGGGGGCTGGGGCCTACAATGAGCAGTCCTTC. Encoded protein: CASSFRPGAGAYNEQSF.

V usage is TRBV29-1 and J usage is TRBJ2-7; 8 nucleotides agree with TRBD2. Per the germline V gene, CDR1 is SQVTM and CDR2 is ANQGSEA. This CDR3 spans 14 amino acids. The ends lost 5 bases at V and 2 bases at J; junction bases unmatched: 8. CDR3 nucleotide sequence: TGCAGCGTTCTCCCAGCGGGGGTCACCTACGAGCAGTACTTC. Translated: CSVLPAGVTYEQYF.